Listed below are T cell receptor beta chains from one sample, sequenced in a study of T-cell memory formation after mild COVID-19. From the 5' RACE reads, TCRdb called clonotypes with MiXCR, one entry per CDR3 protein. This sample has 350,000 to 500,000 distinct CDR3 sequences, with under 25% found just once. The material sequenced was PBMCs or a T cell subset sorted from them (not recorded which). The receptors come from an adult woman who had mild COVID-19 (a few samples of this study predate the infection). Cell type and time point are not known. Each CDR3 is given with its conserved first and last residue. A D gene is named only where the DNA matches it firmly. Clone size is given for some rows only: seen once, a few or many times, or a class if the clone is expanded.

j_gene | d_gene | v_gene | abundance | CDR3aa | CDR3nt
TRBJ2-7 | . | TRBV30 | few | CAWSVGYGAPNEQYF | TGTGCCTGGAGTGTAGGTTACGGGGCTCCTAACGAGCAGTACTTC
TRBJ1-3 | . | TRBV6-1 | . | CASPFGNTIYF | TGTGCCAGTCCGTTTGGAAACACCATATATTTT
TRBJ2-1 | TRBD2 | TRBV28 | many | CASSPPSGGTYEQFF | TGTGCCAGCAGCCCCCCCAGCGGGGGGACCTATGAGCAGTTCTTC
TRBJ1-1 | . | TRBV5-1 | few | CASSFTGRIETEAFF | TGCGCCAGCAGCTTTACAGGGAGGATTGAGACTGAAGCTTTCTTT
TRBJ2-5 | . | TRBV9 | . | CASSEAAGQETQYF | TGTGCCAGCAGCGAGGCGGCGGGACAAGAGACCCAGTACTTC
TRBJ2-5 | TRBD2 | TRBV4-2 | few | CASSRTTSGGEETQYF | TGTGCCAGCAGCCGCACGACTAGCGGGGGGGAGGAGACCCAGTACTTC
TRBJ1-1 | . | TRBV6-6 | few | CASPAGGPQMNTEAFF | TGTGCCAGCCCCGCAGGCGGGCCCCAAATGAACACTGAAGCTTTCTTT
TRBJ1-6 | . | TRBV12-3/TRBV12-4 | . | CASSPGVSPLHF | TGTGCCAGCAGTCCCGGGGTTTCACCCCTCCACTTT
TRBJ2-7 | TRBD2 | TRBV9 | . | CASSTGTSSSSAYEQYF | TGTGCCAGCTCCACCGGGACTAGCAGTTCCTCCGCCTACGAGCAGTACTTC
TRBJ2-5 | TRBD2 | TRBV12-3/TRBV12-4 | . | CASSLLPGLGQETQYF | TGTGCCAGCAGTTTACTTCCGGGACTAGGGCAAGAGACCCAGTACTTC
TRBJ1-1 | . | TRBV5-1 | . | CASSLAWKGSEAFF | TGCGCCAGCAGCTTGGCCTGGAAGGGCTCCGAAGCTTTCTTT